A single sample is the source of the 18 T cell receptor beta chains below, sequenced in a study of blood T cell repertoires in COVID-19. Here immunoSEQ multiplex PCR was the method, and the copy in TCRdb shows in-frame clones only, minus some. Among 110,000 to 150,000 clones listed, roughly 85% were seen once. Material: peripheral blood. The receptors originated from a middle-aged man with acute or convalescent COVID-19.

CDR3: CASSYDSYGYTF. The CDR3 nucleotides read TGTGCCAGCAGTTACGACAGCTATGGCTACACCTTC. The chain uses TRBV6-5 and TRBJ1-2, with D possibly matching TRBD1 (5 bases). The ends were cut back, 2 bases at V and 4 bases at J, with 5 bases in the middle. The CDR3 is 12 residues long. Germline V gene data show CDR1 as MNHEY and CDR2 as SVGAGI.

This chain's CDR3 is CASSSSRGLHNEQFF. The CDR3 region has the DNA TGTGCCAGCAGTTCGAGCAGGGGGCTTCATAATGAGCAGTTCTTC. The chain couples TRBV27 to TRBJ2-1; 8 positions agree with TRBD1. Looked up from germline, CDR1 is MNHEY and CDR2 is SMNVEV (reference sequence). J gave up 7 bases and V 4 bases, and 9 bases lay outside the gene matches. The CDR3 is 15 residues long.

J is TRBJ2-1 and V is TRBV24-1; 7 bases line up with TRBD2. The CDR3 sequence is 13 residues long. Trimming took 5 bases from V and 8 from J; bases not matched to a gene: 5. Germline CDR1 is KGHDR and CDR2 is SFDVKD. CDR3 sequence reads: CATSGVGGDEQFF. The CDR3 DNA follows: TGTGCCACCAGTGGTGTGGGGGGGGATGAGCAGTTCTTC.

The chain joins TRBV19 to TRBJ1-5, with D hard to call. With 3 bases removed from V and 3 bases from J, the gap between germline ends came to 12 bases. This CDR3 comprises 15 residues. CDR1 is LNHDA and CDR2 is SQIVND in the germline V gene (reference sequence). The CDR3 DNA follows: TGTGCCAGTAGTATTTTTGGCAGACTCAATCAGCCCCAGCATTTT. This gives the protein CASSIFGRLNQPQHF.

The J gene is TRBJ2-5, the V gene TRBV6-5; TRBD2 aligns across 7 bases. The ends lost 3 bases at V and 2 bases at J; junction bases unmatched: 9. From germline, CDR1 is MNHEY and CDR2 SVGAGI. The CDR3 sequence is 16 residues long. The CDR3 DNA sequence: TGTGCCAGCAGTTATGCCCCCGCTAGCGGACAAGAGACCCAGTACTTC. Its translation: CASSYAPASGQETQYF.

The chain links TRBV6-2 or TRBV6-3 to TRBJ2-5, with 12 bases identical to TRBD1. Germline CDR1 and CDR2: MNHEY and SVGEGT. Trimming took 2 bases from V and 13 from J; bases not matched to a gene: 8. The CDR3 runs 14 residues. The CDR3 protein is CASSYRGGQGALYF. Here the CDR3 DNA reads TGTGCCAGCAGTTACAGGGGGGGACAGGGGGCCCTGTACTTC.

V and J are TRBV18 and TRBJ2-3; 11 nucleotides agree with TRBD2. CDR3 length: 18 amino acids. Germline V gene sequence: CDR1 KGHSH, CDR2 LQKENI. J lost 2 bases, V lost 5 bases, and 12 bases had no gene match. This CDR3 is CASSLPRLAGSFTDTQYF. Here the CDR3 DNA reads TGTGCCAGCTCATTACCCAGACTAGCGGGGAGCTTCACAGATACGCAGTATTTT.

The chain carries TRBV10-3 and TRBJ1-2, with 10 bases fitting TRBD1. V trimming: 4 bases; J trimming: 6 bases; junction bases outside the gene matches: 5. There are 14 residues in the CDR3. CDR1 ENHRY and CDR2 SYGVKD come from the germline V gene. The CDR3 DNA follows: TGTGCCATCAGTGTAATCGGACAGGGGGATGGCTACACCTTC. Translation: CAISVIGQGDGYTF.

J is TRBJ2-7 and V is TRBV2; D possibly corresponds to TRBD2 (5 bases). Trimming removed 10 bases at V and 2 bases at J, with 15 bases between. The CDR3 is made up of 13 amino acids. Per germline, CDR1 SNHLY and CDR2 FYNNEI. The CDR3 nucleotides are TGTGCCACCATGGGGAGAGCGACCTACGAGCAGTACTTC. It translates to CATMGRATYEQYF.

This chain uses TRBV28 with TRBJ1-2, with 8 bases fitting TRBD1. Germline lookup yields CDR1 MDHEN and CDR2 SYDVKM. The CDR3 covers 13 residues. After removal of 6 bases from V and 5 bases from J, the junction contained 5 bases not matched to a gene. In DNA, the CDR3 is TGTGCCAGCAGCCGACAGGGGACTTATGGCTACACCTTC. Its translation: CASSRQGTYGYTF.

The J gene is TRBJ2-5, the V gene TRBV14, with D perhaps matching TRBD1 (5 bases). Germline assignment: CDR1 SGHDN and CDR2 FVKESK. The CDR3 runs to 15 residues. The ends were cut back, 1 base at V and 4 bases at J, with 13 bases in the middle. As DNA, the CDR3 is TGTGCCAGCAGCCAAGTCGGCAGGGTGGGAGAGACCCAGTACTTC. Protein sequence: CASSQVGRVGETQYF.

J is TRBJ1-1 and V is TRBV2; the D gene is possibly TRBD1 (5 bases). V lost 4 bases, J lost 0 bases, and 15 bases lay in between. Per germline, CDR1 SNHLY and CDR2 FYNNEI. The CDR3 loop spans 16 amino acids. CDR3 sequence (DNA): TGTGCCAGCAGTGTCTGGACACTTACCATGAACACTGAAGCTTTCTTT. Translation: CASSVWTLTMNTEAFF.

The rearrangement links TRBV9 to TRBJ2-7; a weak D match, TRBD2 (5 bases). The germline V gene has CDR1 SGDLS and CDR2 YYNGEE. The CDR3 spans 13 residues. V was trimmed by 3 bases and J by 2 bases, leaving 9 bases between them. The CDR3, as DNA: TGTGCCAGCAGCGCCGGACTTCCCTACGAGCAGTACTTC. Protein product: CASSAGLPYEQYF.

The rearrangement joins TRBV18 to TRBJ1-2; 7 bases are a match to TRBD1. V lost 5 bases, J lost 7 bases, and 7 bases stayed unmatched. Germline-derived CDR1 and CDR2 are KGHSH and LQKENI. The CDR3 is made up of 13 amino acids. CDR3 protein: CASSGDRVGGYTF. The CDR3 DNA reads TGTGCCAGCTCAGGAGACAGGGTTGGTGGCTACACCTTC. Full variable domain (outside the CDR3, taken from reference TRBV18 and TRBJ1-2): NAGVMQNPRHLVRRRGQEARLRCSPMKGHSHVYWYRQLPEEGLKFMVYLQKENIIDESGMPKERFSAEFPKEGPSILRIQQVVRGDSAAYFCASSGDRVGGYTFGSGTRLTVV.

V and J are TRBV11-3 and TRBJ2-1; 11 bases align to TRBD2. CDR1 and CDR2 (germline): SGHNT, YENEEA. V trimming: 4 bases; J trimming: 6 bases; junction bases outside the gene matches: 2. This CDR3 comprises 14 residues. CDR3 in DNA: TGTGCCAGCAGCTCAGGACTAGCGGGCAATGAGCAGTTCTTC. Protein: CASSSGLAGNEQFF.

The rearrangement links TRBV13 to TRBJ1-1, with D hard to call. Germline V gene data show CDR1 as PRHDT and CDR2 as FYEKMQ (reference sequence). CDR3 size: 13 residues. V shed 5 bases and J shed 6 bases, with 13 bases lying between them. CDR3 sequence reads: CASSPLGAAEAFF. The CDR3 region has the DNA TGTGCCAGCAGCCCCCTCGGAGCGGCTGAAGCTTTCTTT.

V gene TRBV18 combines with J gene TRBJ1-2; 9 bases are shared with TRBD1. Germline V gene data show CDR1 as KGHSH and CDR2 as LQKENI. Unmatched junction bases numbered 7, after V lost 3 bases and J lost 8 bases. The CDR3 is 14 residues long. In nucleotides, the CDR3 is TGTGCCAGCTCACCGCCGGGACAGGGAGGCGGCTACACCTTC. It translates to CASSPPGQGGGYTF.

This rearrangement joins TRBV4-1 to TRBJ2-7; unclear D gene. Trimming pared 1 base from V and 5 bases from J, leaving 9 bases between. This CDR3 spans 13 amino acids. From germline, CDR1 is MGHRA and CDR2 YSYEKL. The CDR3 DNA follows: TGCGCCAGCAGCCAAGCACTGTCTGACGAGCAGTACTTC. Protein product: CASSQALSDEQYF.